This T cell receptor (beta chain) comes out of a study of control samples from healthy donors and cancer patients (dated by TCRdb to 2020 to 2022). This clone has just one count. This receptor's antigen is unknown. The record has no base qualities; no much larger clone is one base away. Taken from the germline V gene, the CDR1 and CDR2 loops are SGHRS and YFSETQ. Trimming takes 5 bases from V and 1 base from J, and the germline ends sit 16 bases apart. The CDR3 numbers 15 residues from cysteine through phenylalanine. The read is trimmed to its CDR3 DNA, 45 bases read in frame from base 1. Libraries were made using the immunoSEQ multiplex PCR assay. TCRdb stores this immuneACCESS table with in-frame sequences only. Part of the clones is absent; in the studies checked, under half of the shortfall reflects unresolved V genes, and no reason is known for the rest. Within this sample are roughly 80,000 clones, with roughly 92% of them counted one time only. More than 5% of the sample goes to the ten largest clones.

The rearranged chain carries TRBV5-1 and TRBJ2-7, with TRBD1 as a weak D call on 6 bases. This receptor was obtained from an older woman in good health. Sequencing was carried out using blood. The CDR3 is CASRHNRVQSYEQYF. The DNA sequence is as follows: TGCGCCAGCAGACATAACAGGGTACAATCCTACGAGCAGTACTTC.